This T cell receptor beta chain originates from a study of cytomegalovirus exposure and HLA in healthy donors. Notes on the study in general: A later analysis showed TCR association rates differing by HLA locus, peaking at DRB1 and lowest at HLA-C. Cytomegalovirus status was reportedly diagnosed by the classifier with high sensitivity and specificity. After further analysis at a later stage, 16,951 TCR beta sequences were associated with HLA alleles at 0.05 false discovery rate.

13 Jbeta primers and 60 Vbeta primers were used for the PCR. The data were produced by immunoSEQ multiplex PCR, yet TCRdb's version contains in-frame clones alone and is incomplete. The sample consists of roughly 130,000 clones, about 80% of them appearing once. Remarks on this clone: Its target is unknown.

With 7 bases removed from V and 4 bases from J, the gap between germline ends came to 20 bases. The germline gives CDR1 GTSNPN, CDR2 SVGIG (reference sequence). The CDR3 is 14 amino acids. The sequencing sample was made of PBMCs. This receptor was taken from a man aged 40-50 years in good health and CMV-seronegative. V gene TRBV30 combines with J gene TRBJ2-7, with D possibly matching TRBD2 (7 bases). This chain's CDR3 is CASSGRGGRYEQYF. The DNA of the CDR3 is TGTGCCTCCTCTGGAAGGGGGGGCAGGTACGAGCAGTACTTC.